Shown below are 2 T cell receptor beta chains from a single sample sequenced in a study of long-term antiretroviral therapy in people with HIV. Assay version v3.0 of immunoSEQ was used, and it was run at survey level. The method was immunoSEQ multiplex PCR; TCRdb's version includes in-frame clones alone and lacks a portion of them. The data show some 15,000 clones, with approximately 71% seen just once and 15% to 20% held by the top ten. The sequencing used unsorted PBMCs, collected 0.5 years before starting antiretroviral therapy. The source of these receptors is a woman aged 40 to 50 with HIV.

Only a few counts were recorded for this clone. The chain employs TRBV20-1 and TRBJ1-2, with unresolved D. Germline-derived CDR1 and CDR2 are DFQATT and SNEGSKA (reference sequence). CDR3 length equals 11 residues. The V gene lost 5 bases and the J gene lost 5 bases, with 9 bases spanning the gap. The CDR3 sequence is CSAHSLYGYTF. The CDR3 DNA follows: TGCAGTGCTCACTCGCTTTATGGCTACACCTTC.

CDR3 DNA: TGTGCCAGCTCTCAGGGGGGACAGGGGGCCTACGAGCAGTACTTC. It encodes CASSQGGQGAYEQYF. The V call is TRBV18, the J call TRBJ2-7; 11 bases fit TRBD1. The CDR3 loop spans 15 amino acids. The junction had 6 bases not matched to a gene; V was cut back by 6 bases and J by 2 bases. Germline V gene data show CDR1 as KGHSH and CDR2 as LQKENI.